The next 8 T cell receptor beta chains were all read from a single sample in a study of blood T cell repertoires in COVID-19. This table comes from immunoSEQ multiplex PCR, and its TCRdb copy is limited to in-frame clones, with some not included. Of 130,000 to 150,000 clones listed, 80% to 90% are singletons. Specimen: peripheral blood. The source is a woman in her thirties or forties with acute or convalescent COVID-19.

The chain employs TRBV2 and TRBJ2-1, with 11 bases that match TRBD2. Germline CDR1 is SNHLY and CDR2 is FYNNEI. The J segment lost 8 bases and the V segment lost 4 bases, leaving 16 bases of the junction unmatched. This CDR3 region has 18 residues. CDR3 coding DNA: TGTGCCAGCAGTGCCCCATCTAGCGGGGGGCTAACACTCCATGAGCAGTTCTTC. Translation gives CASSAPSSGGLTLHEQFF.

The V and J genes are TRBV18 and TRBJ1-5; D remains ambiguous. The CDR3 loop spans 16 amino acids. Germline V gene data show CDR1 as KGHSH and CDR2 as LQKENI. Deletions cut 6 bases from V and 6 bases from J, with 21 bases between. The CDR3: CASSSSGVPGGQPQHF. The CDR3 bases are TGTGCCAGCTCCTCAAGTGGCGTACCGGGAGGTCAGCCCCAGCATTTT.

The V gene is TRBV12-3 or TRBV12-4, the J gene TRBJ2-7; D is unclear. Trimming cost V 3 bases and J 6 bases, with 9 bases left between them. CDR3 length: 12 residues. CDR3 protein: CASSLNRPEQYF. The DNA for the CDR3 is TGTGCCAGCAGTTTGAACAGACCCGAGCAGTACTTC.

This CDR3 reads CASRTGQYEQYF. The CDR3 DNA reads TGTGCCAGCAGAACCGGACAGTACGAGCAGTACTTC. The V and J genes are TRBV28 and TRBJ2-7; TRBD1 is a possible D gene (6 bases). V was shortened by 6 bases and J by 4 bases, with 10 bases between the two germline ends. Germline V CDR1 and CDR2: MDHEN, SYDVKM. The CDR3 runs 12 residues.

This clone has a handful of counts. The chain has TRBV10-2 and TRBJ2-2; D gene unclear. The V end lost 5 bases, the J end lost 7 bases, and 5 bases lay between the germline ends. This CDR3 spans 11 amino acids. Germline-derived CDR1 and CDR2 are WSHSY and SAAADI. The DNA of the CDR3 is TGCGCCAGCAGTCGGAGCGGGGAGCTGTTTTTT. Amino acids: CASSRSGELFF.

The rearrangement joins TRBV4-1 to TRBJ1-4; TRBD1 is a possible D gene (6 bases). The CDR3 is 15 amino acids. V was shortened by 4 bases and J by 0 bases, with 9 bases between the two germline ends. Germline V gene sequence: CDR1 MGHRA, CDR2 YSYEKL. CDR3 sequence (DNA): TGCGCCAGCAGCCCTACAGGGCCAACTAATGAAAAACTGTTTTTT. Protein product: CASSPTGPTNEKLFF.

The chain employs TRBV7-2 and TRBJ1-4; D ambiguous. Germline CDR1 SGHTA, CDR2 FQGNSA. The CDR3 is 15 amino acids. The ends were cut back, 1 base at V and 9 bases at J, with 15 bases in the middle. The CDR3 loop reads CASSLVNGKLKKLFF. CDR3 nucleotides: TGTGCCAGCAGCTTAGTTAACGGGAAGTTAAAAAAACTGTTTTTT.

The V call is TRBV14, the J call TRBJ1-6; possible D gene TRBD1, 6 bases. The V gene lost 0 bases and the J gene lost 7 bases, with 10 bases spanning the gap. The CDR3 totals 15 residues. The germline CDR1 and CDR2 sequences are SGHDN and FVKESK. The CDR3 reads CASSQDGRGNSPLHF. CDR3 sequence (DNA): TGTGCCAGCAGCCAAGATGGCAGGGGCAATTCACCCCTCCACTTT.